This T cell receptor beta chain was sequenced in a study of CXCR3-negative and CXCR3-positive naive CD8 T cells. For this clonotype: Antigen: not known.

Study results and caveats: CXCR3-expressing naive cells carried TRB CDR3s more hydrophobic than those of CXCR3-negative naive cells.

TRB cDNA libraries were made by UMI-labeled 5' RACE. TCRdb processed the 5' RACE reads again and assigns one entry to each CDR3 protein, with no DNA. In all, the sample yields roughly 8,100 distinct CDR3 sequences. The sorter processed each CD8+ T cell subset in triplicate at 280,000 or so cells apiece. Definition of naive CD8+ T cells rested on a CD45RO-CCR7+CD27+CD95- profile. The specimen sequenced was naive CXCR3+ CD8+ T cells from blood. Documented subset: CD45RO-CCR7+CD27+CD95- naive CD8+ T cells expressing CXCR3 (TNR3+). The clonotype comes from a human donor in good health. Some clones in this sample may be carry-over from other donors' samples.

The CDR3 reads CASSDVFGQHYEQYF. The V gene is TRBV2, the J gene TRBJ2-7; TCRdb returns TRBD1, unconfirmable since there is no DNA. Germline CDR1 is SNHLY and CDR2 is FYNNEI. CDR3 size: 15 residues.